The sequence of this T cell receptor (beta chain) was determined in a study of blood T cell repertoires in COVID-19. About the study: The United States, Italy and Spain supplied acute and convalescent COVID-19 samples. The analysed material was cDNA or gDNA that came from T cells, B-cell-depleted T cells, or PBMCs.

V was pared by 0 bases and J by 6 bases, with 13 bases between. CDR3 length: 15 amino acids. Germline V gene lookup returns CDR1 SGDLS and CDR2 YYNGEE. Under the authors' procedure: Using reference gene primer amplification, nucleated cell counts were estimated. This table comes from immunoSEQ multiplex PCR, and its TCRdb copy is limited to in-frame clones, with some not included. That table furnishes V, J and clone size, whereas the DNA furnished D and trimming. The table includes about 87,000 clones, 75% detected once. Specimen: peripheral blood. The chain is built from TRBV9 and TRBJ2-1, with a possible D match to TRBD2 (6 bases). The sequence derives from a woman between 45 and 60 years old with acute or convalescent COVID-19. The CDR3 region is CASSVGSSAPNEQFF. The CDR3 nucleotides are TGTGCCAGCAGCGTAGGGTCTAGCGCCCCCAATGAGCAGTTCTTC. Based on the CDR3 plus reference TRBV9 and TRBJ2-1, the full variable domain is DSGVTQTPKHLITATGQRVTLRCSPRSGDLSVYWYQQSLDQGLQFLIQYYNGEERAKGNILERFSAQQFPDLHSELNLSSLELGDSALYFCASSVGSSAPNEQFFGPGTRLTVL.